This TCR beta chain was identified in a study of beta chain features in type 1 diabetes. Each donor gave one heparinised blood draw averaging roughly 120 mL. Findings and caveats of the study: Shortening of TCRB CDR3s, moderate but significant, appeared in all four CD4+ subsets of Type 1 diabetes patients. Patients with type 1 diabetes showed fewer VDJ junction insertions and more deletions. For cells with high TCR expression, cDNA sequencing could yield over-representation.

Germline V gene lookup returns CDR1 SGHVS and CDR2 FNYEAQ. V lost 1 base and J 7 bases, leaving 10 bases between the germline ends. The CDR3 has 13 amino acids. Expressed TCRB transcripts were sequenced after all isolated RNA was converted to cDNA. The study sequenced naive, central memory and regulatory T cell samples to an average of around 3.5 million reads. Clones were sequenced by immunoSEQ multiplex PCR, and TCRdb holds only the in-frame ones, with some missing. Here the sample spans 150,000 to 200,000 clones, 6.5% to 9.5% being singletons. To note about this clone: Its antigen remains unknown.

This clonotype was obtained from a woman aged 40 to 55 with type 1 diabetes. Sample: central memory CD4+ T cells from blood. The gene calls are TRBV7-6 and TRBJ1-1; D remains ambiguous. As DNA, the CDR3 is TGTGCCAGCAGCTTAGGTTCGGAGAGTGAAGCTTTCTTT. This encodes CASSLGSESEAFF.